The 4 T cell receptor beta chains reported below all come from one sample, sequenced in a study of shared clonotypes between healthy human individuals. This table comes from immunoSEQ multiplex PCR, and its TCRdb copy is limited to in-frame clones, with some not included. The sample comprises some 1,400,000 clones, roughly 96% of which are singletons, and 1.2% rests with the top ten. The material sequenced was naive CD4+ T cells sorted from blood. Subset reported: CD45RA+ positively selected. These TCRs come from a young man in good health.

This chain connects TRBV19 to TRBJ2-5, with a weak D call TRBD1 (6 bases). The CDR3 is 16 residues long. The germline V gene has CDR1 LNHDA and CDR2 SQIVND (reference sequence). The V and J ends lost 3 bases and 2 bases respectively, with 16 bases between them. This CDR3 reads CASSMLFGGLQETQYF. Written as DNA, the CDR3 is TGTGCCAGTAGTATGTTGTTTGGGGGCTTACAAGAGACCCAGTACTTC.

The chain is built from TRBV6-4 and TRBJ2-3; D is perhaps TRBD1 or TRBD2 (5 bases each). CDR1 MRHNA and CDR2 SNTAGT come from the germline V gene. This CDR3 comprises 15 residues. Trimming shortened V by 6 bases and J by 6 bases, and 19 bases separated the two germline ends. CDR3 DNA: TGTGCCAGCAGGGCGGCTCGGGGACCCCAGGATACGCAGTATTTT. It translates to CASRAARGPQDTQYF.

This chain connects TRBV6-1 to TRBJ2-7; 8 bases agree with TRBD1. The germline gives CDR1 MNHNS, CDR2 SASEGT. The V segment lost 0 bases and the J segment 6 bases; nucleotides outside the gene matches: 7. The CDR3 is 15 residues long. This CDR3 reads CASSEADRGPFEQYF. For the CDR3, the DNA is TGTGCCAGCAGTGAAGCTGACAGGGGACCCTTCGAGCAGTACTTC.

This sequence joins TRBV18 and TRBJ1-2, with a possible D match to TRBD1 (5 bases). The germline gives CDR1 KGHSH, CDR2 LQKENI. CDR3 length: 12 amino acids. Trimming shortened V by 4 bases and J by 6 bases, and 9 bases separated the two germline ends. CDR3 in amino acids: CASSQGIHGYTF. DNA of the CDR3: TGTGCCAGCTCACAGGGGATCCATGGCTACACCTTC. The variable domain in full, completed from reference TRBV18 and TRBJ1-2, reads NAGVMQNPRHLVRRRGQEARLRCSPMKGHSHVYWYRQLPEEGLKFMVYLQKENIIDESGMPKERFSAEFPKEGPSILRIQQVVRGDSAAYFCASSQGIHGYTFGSGTRLTVV.